These 30 T cell receptor beta chains share one sample of origin, sequenced in a study of shared clonotypes between healthy human individuals. Using immunoSEQ multiplex PCR, the repertoire was profiled, and TCRdb retains in-frame clones only, with some absent. The table records fewer than 650,000 clones, 70% to 80% of them present only once. The sample consisted of PBMCs. These receptors all come from a woman in her thirties or forties in good health. Some clones in this sample may be carry-over from other donors' samples.

J is TRBJ2-2 and V is TRBV7-3, with no clear D. The germline CDR1 and CDR2 sequences are SGHTA and FQGTGA. There are 14 residues in the CDR3. The germline V and J ends were trimmed by 4 bases and 1 base, with 7 bases remaining between them. CDR3 in amino acids: CASSSVLNTGELFF. In DNA, the CDR3 is TGTGCCAGCAGCTCGGTCCTGAACACCGGGGAGCTGTTTTTT.

The chain is built from TRBV2 and TRBJ1-6; D possibly corresponds to TRBD1 (6 bases). The germline V and J ends were trimmed by 6 bases and 8 bases, with 14 bases remaining between them. CDR3 length: 14 residues. Germline V gene lookup returns CDR1 SNHLY and CDR2 FYNNEI. The CDR3 reads CASSLQGGDSPLHF. CDR3 nucleotides: TGTGCCAGCAGCCTACAGGGAGGGGATTCACCCCTCCACTTT.

This rearrangement joins TRBV7-2 to TRBJ2-1, with 9 bases aligning to TRBD2. Germline trimming cut 6 bases from V and 9 bases from J; bases unmatched to any gene: 9. CDR1 and CDR2 from the germline V gene are SGHTA and FQGNSA. This CDR3 has 14 residues. The CDR3: CASSRLAAQGEQFF. The CDR3 coding sequence is TGTGCCAGCAGTCGACTAGCGGCGCAGGGTGAGCAGTTCTTC.

V usage is TRBV10-2 and J usage is TRBJ2-2; 8 positions agree with TRBD1. V was pared by 5 bases and J by 9 bases, with 11 bases of the junction left unmatched. The CDR3 covers 15 residues. Germline V CDR1 and CDR2: WSHSY, SAAADI. The CDR3 DNA reads TGCGCCAGCAGTCCCGGGACAGGAGGCGTGAGGGAGCTGTTTTTT. Translation: CASSPGTGGVRELFF.

This chain uses TRBV29-1 with TRBJ2-7, with D possibly matching TRBD1 (5 bases). V lost 4 bases, J lost 6 bases, and 16 bases lay in between. This CDR3 is built from 13 residues. CDR1 is SQVTM and CDR2 is ANQGSEA in the germline V gene. CDR3 nucleotide sequence: TGCAGCGTTGCCCCGGCGCAGGGCGGCGAGCAGTACTTC. Protein product: CSVAPAQGGEQYF.

This clone was detected many times. The sample contains more than one DNA sequence encoding this CDR3. This chain connects TRBV2 to TRBJ1-5; weak D call: TRBD1 (6 bases). CDR1 is SNHLY and CDR2 is FYNNEI in the germline V gene. CDR3 size: 13 residues. V was trimmed by 6 bases and J by 3 bases, leaving 9 bases between them. The DNA for the CDR3 is TGTGCCAGCAGAGGGGACAACAATCAGCCCCAGCATTTT. Protein sequence: CASRGDNNQPQHF.

The chain couples TRBV7-9 to TRBJ2-5; D unclear. The V and J ends lost 3 bases and 1 base respectively, with 9 bases between them. Germline V gene data show CDR1 as SEHNR and CDR2 as FQNEAQ (reference sequence). This CDR3 has 14 amino acids. In nucleotides, the CDR3 is TGTGCCAGCAGCTTTGACGGCTTCCAAGAGACCCAGTACTTC. The encoded protein is CASSFDGFQETQYF. Combining the CDR3 with reference TRBV7-9 and TRBJ2-5 gives the whole variable domain DTGVSQNPRHKITKRGQNVTFRCDPISEHNRLYWYRQTLGQGPEFLTYFQNEAQLEKSRLLSDRFSAERPKGSFSTLEIQRTEQGDSAMYLCASSFDGFQETQYFGPGTRLLVL.

This chain links TRBV11-2 with TRBJ2-7; the D gene is possibly TRBD1 (6 bases). The germline gives CDR1 SGHAT, CDR2 FQNNGV. CDR3 size: 12 residues. Trimming removed 1 base from V and 6 bases from J, with 7 bases in between. For the CDR3, the DNA is TGTGCCAGCAGCTTAGCAGGGGTCGAGCAGTACTTC. This codes for CASSLAGVEQYF. Combining the CDR3 with reference TRBV11-2 and TRBJ2-7 gives the whole variable domain EAGVAQSPRYKIIEKRQSVAFWCNPISGHATLYWYQQILGQGPKLLIQFQNNGVVDDSQLPKDRFSAERLKGVDSTLKIQPAKLEDSAVYLCASSLAGVEQYFGPGTRLTVT.

This clone was seen at least ten times. The identical CDR3 is also encoded by other nucleotide sequences in the sample. The chain recombines TRBV6-6 with TRBJ2-2; D ambiguous. CDR3 length: 15 residues. V lost 7 bases, J lost 2 bases, and 14 bases lay in between. Germline CDR1 MNHNY, CDR2 SVGAGI (reference sequence). CDR3 residues: CASTTAQTNTGELFF. The CDR3 nucleotides read TGTGCCAGCACCACCGCACAGACCAACACCGGGGAGCTGTTTTTT.

A single count supports this clone. The chain joins TRBV7-8 to TRBJ2-1; 7 bases map to TRBD2. CDR3 size: 16 residues. Germline V gene lookup returns CDR1 SGHVS and CDR2 FQNEAQ. V shed 0 bases and J 4 bases; nucleotides not matched to a gene: 6. The CDR3 sequence: CASSLARVGLYNEQFF. CDR3 DNA sequence: TGTGCCAGCAGCTTAGCGCGGGTGGGACTATACAATGAGCAGTTCTTC.

The chain employs TRBV21-1 and TRBJ2-1; TRBD2, as called in the table, went unchecked against the DNA. TRBV21-1 is reported as a pseudogene. This CDR3 has 13 residues. CDR3 sequence (DNA): TGTGCCAGCAGCCCCCGGGGGGGCAATGAGCAGTTCTTC. Protein sequence: CASSPRGGNEQFF.

This clone was counted only a few times. This likely reflects a read error, since a far larger clone is one base away. The chain joins TRBV9 to TRBJ1-2; D remains unclear. In germline, CDR1 is SGDLS, CDR2 YYNGEE. The CDR3 sequence is 14 residues long. With 1 base removed from V and 6 bases from J, the gap between germline ends came to 13 bases. Written as DNA, the CDR3 is TGTGCCAGCAGCGTAAGGGATGGGAACGATGGCTACACCTTC. Amino acids: CASSVRDGNDGYTF.

V usage is TRBV4-3 and J usage is TRBJ2-7; 7 nucleotides line up with TRBD1. Germline trimming cut 0 bases from V and 3 bases from J; bases unmatched to any gene: 8. The CDR3 contains 16 residues. Per germline, CDR1 LGHNA and CDR2 YSLEER. The CDR3 DNA is TGCGCCAGCAGCCAAGATCCCCGGGACAGTATCTACGAGCAGTACTTC. Encoded protein: CASSQDPRDSIYEQYF.

In nucleotides, the CDR3 is TGTGCCATCAGTGACGGGCGGAGGGCCCCTGAAGCTTTCTTT. It codes for CAISDGRRAPEAFF. The chain recombines TRBV10-3 with TRBJ1-1; D remains unclear. Germline V lookup: CDR1 ENHRY, CDR2 SYGVKD. V gave up 3 bases and J gave up 6 bases, with 14 bases separating them. The CDR3 has 14 residues.

V and J are TRBV28 and TRBJ1-5, with 8 bases that match TRBD1. This CDR3 is 15 amino acids long. The germline V gene has CDR1 MDHEN and CDR2 SYDVKM. The junction had 8 bases not matched to a gene; V was cut back by 7 bases and J by 3 bases. CDR3 sequence reads: CASKVTGGNNQPQHF. In DNA form, the CDR3 reads TGTGCCAGCAAGGTTACAGGGGGAAACAATCAGCCCCAGCATTTT.

V is TRBV6-5 and J is TRBJ2-1; D possibly corresponds to TRBD2 (5 bases). V lost 1 base and J 8 bases, leaving 9 bases between the germline ends. The CDR3 sequence is 13 residues long. Germline V gene lookup returns CDR1 MNHEY and CDR2 SVGAGI. CDR3 nucleotide sequence: TGTGCCAGCAGTTACTTTAGCGTTGATGAGCAGTTCTTC. Translated: CASSYFSVDEQFF.

The genes are TRBV6-5 and TRBJ2-1, with D possibly matching TRBD2 (7 bases). Germline loops: CDR1 MNHEY, CDR2 SVGAGI. Between the trimmed V and J ends, which lost 2 bases and 2 bases, there was a span of 13 bases. This CDR3 has 16 amino acids. The CDR3 DNA reads TGTGCCAGCAGTTACAGGGGGGGCAGGACCTACAATGAGCAGTTCTTC. Translated: CASSYRGGRTYNEQFF.

This clone was counted between two and nine times. The rearrangement joins TRBV28 to TRBJ1-2, with 8 nucleotides matching TRBD1. CDR1 is MDHEN, CDR2 SYDVKM, per germline. The trim removed 5 bases at V and 4 bases at J, leaving 6 bases unmatched. The CDR3 runs 14 residues. CDR3 sequence reads: CASSHRQGTYGYTF. In nucleotides, the CDR3 is TGTGCCAGCAGTCATAGACAGGGGACCTATGGCTACACCTTC.

V usage is TRBV28 and J usage is TRBJ2-3; D is uncertain. CDR3 length: 13 residues. Germline V CDR1 and CDR2: MDHEN, SYDVKM. V lost 8 bases to trimming and J lost 0 bases, with 9 bases between them. The CDR3: CASLMLSTDTQYF. CDR3 coding DNA: TGTGCCAGCCTAATGCTTAGCACAGATACGCAGTATTTT. The whole variable domain, remainder taken from reference TRBV28 and TRBJ2-3, is DVKVTQSSRYLVKRTGEKVFLECVQDMDHENMFWYRQDPGLGLRLIYFSYDVKMKEKGDIPEGYSVSREKKERFSLILESASTNQTSMYLCASLMLSTDTQYFGPGTRLTVL.

The chain is built from TRBV19 and TRBJ2-6; no firm D call. The CDR3 has 17 residues. The germline V and J ends were trimmed by 4 bases and 0 bases, with 13 bases remaining between them. Germline-derived CDR1 and CDR2 are LNHDA and SQIVND (reference sequence). As DNA, the CDR3 is TGTGCCAGTAGTAGTCAACCTCTGGTCTCTGGGGCCAACGTCCTGACTTTC. Translation: CASSSQPLVSGANVLTF.

This chain links TRBV10-3 with TRBJ2-1; TRBD2 matches 9 bases. The V gene's germline CDR1 is ENHRY and CDR2 SYGVKD. Unmatched junction bases numbered 2, after V lost 3 bases and J lost 5 bases. This CDR3 is built from 14 residues. CDR3 protein: CAISEAGGNNEQFF. Here the CDR3 DNA reads TGTGCCATCAGTGAAGCGGGAGGCAACAATGAGCAGTTCTTC.

V and J are TRBV10-3 and TRBJ1-6; 7 bases align to TRBD1. The germline V gene has CDR1 ENHRY and CDR2 SYGVKD. There are 17 residues in the CDR3. The junction had 13 bases not matched to a gene; V was cut back by 4 bases and J by 7 bases. CDR3 in amino acids: CAISVQNRGAGNSPLHF. CDR3 sequence (DNA): TGTGCCATCAGTGTCCAAAACAGGGGCGCGGGGAATTCACCCCTCCACTTT.

The chain combines TRBV25-1 with TRBJ2-7; the match to TRBD2 covers 9 bases. This CDR3 comprises 18 residues. J lost 3 bases, V lost 1 base, and 13 bases had no gene match. Germline assignment: CDR1 MGHDK and CDR2 SYGVNS. The CDR3 spells CASSESGSGRTGRYEQYF. CDR3 DNA sequence: TGTGCCAGCAGTGAATCAGGTAGCGGGAGAACGGGACGCTACGAGCAGTACTTC.

V is TRBV5-1 and J is TRBJ2-7; 11 bases are shared with TRBD2. There are 15 residues in the CDR3. V shed 4 bases and J 5 bases; nucleotides not matched to a gene: 8. Germline V lookup: CDR1 SGHRS, CDR2 YFSETQ. This CDR3 reads CASSTIAGGPDEQYF. The CDR3 DNA sequence: TGCGCCAGCAGCACAATAGCGGGAGGGCCGGACGAGCAGTACTTC.

The chain employs TRBV7-2 and TRBJ2-1; the match to TRBD2 covers 7 bases. V lost 5 bases and J lost 5; bases outside the gene matches: 9. The length of the CDR3 is 15 residues. Germline CDR1 is SGHTA and CDR2 is FQGNSA. The DNA for the CDR3 is TGTGCCAGCAGCAGGAGTTCTAGCGGTGACAATGAGCAGTTCTTC. It encodes CASSRSSSGDNEQFF.

The chain is built from TRBV5-1 and TRBJ2-5; 9 bases match TRBD1. This CDR3 comprises 17 residues. After removal of 0 bases from V and 4 bases from J, the junction contained 10 bases not matched to a gene. Germline CDR1 SGHRS, CDR2 YFSETQ. CDR3 bases: TGCGCCAGCAGCTTGGAGCCGGGACAGGGCCGGTCAGAGACCCAGTACTTC. It translates to CASSLEPGQGRSETQYF.

The rearrangement links TRBV28 to TRBJ2-7; possibly TRBD2 for D (7 bases). This CDR3 comprises 12 residues. Germline loops: CDR1 MDHEN, CDR2 SYDVKM. V was trimmed by 6 bases and J by 6 bases, leaving 12 bases between them. The CDR3 DNA is TGTGCCAGCAGCTACAGGGAGGGCGAGCAGTACTTC. Translation gives CASSYREGEQYF.

J is TRBJ2-5 and V is TRBV10-2; 10 bases line up with TRBD2. CDR3 size: 16 residues. Germline trimming cut 0 bases from V and 2 bases from J; bases unmatched to any gene: 3. Per the germline V gene, CDR1 is WSHSY and CDR2 is SAAADI. CDR3 nucleotide sequence: TGCGCCAGCAGTGAGTCGGGACTAGCGAGACAAGAGACCCAGTACTTC. Protein product: CASSESGLARQETQYF.

V and J are TRBV7-2 and TRBJ2-1, with 13 positions matching TRBD2. Germline V gene sequence: CDR1 SGHTA, CDR2 FQGNSA. Trimming removed 4 bases from V and 15 bases from J; junction bases left unmatched: 15. This CDR3 is built from 16 residues. The DNA for the CDR3 is TGTGCCAGCAGCTCCGAACTAGCGGGAGGGCGGCCGCGTTTGTTCTTC. Protein: CASSSELAGGRPRLFF.

This chain uses TRBV6-4 with TRBJ2-1; a possible D gene is TRBD2 (5 bases). The V end lost 6 bases, the J end lost 6 bases, and 15 bases lay between the germline ends. The CDR3 covers 14 residues. Germline V gives CDR1 MRHNA, CDR2 SNTAGT. The CDR3, as DNA: TGTGCCAGCAGCCGGGAAGAGTGGGTCAATGAGCAGTTCTTC. Its translation: CASSREEWVNEQFF.